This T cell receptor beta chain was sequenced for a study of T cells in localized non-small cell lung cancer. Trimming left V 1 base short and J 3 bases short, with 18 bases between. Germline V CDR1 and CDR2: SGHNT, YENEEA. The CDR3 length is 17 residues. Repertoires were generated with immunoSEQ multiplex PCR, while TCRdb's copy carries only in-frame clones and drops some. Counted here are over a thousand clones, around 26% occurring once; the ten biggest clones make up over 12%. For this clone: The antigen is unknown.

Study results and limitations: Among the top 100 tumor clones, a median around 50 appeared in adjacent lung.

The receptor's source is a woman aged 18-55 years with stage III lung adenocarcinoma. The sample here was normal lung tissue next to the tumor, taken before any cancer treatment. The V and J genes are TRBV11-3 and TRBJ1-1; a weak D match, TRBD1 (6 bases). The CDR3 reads CASSLVPGEQGHTEAFF. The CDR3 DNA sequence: TGTGCCAGCAGCTTAGTTCCGGGGGAACAGGGACACACTGAAGCTTTCTTT.